This passage covers 32 T cell receptor beta chains from one sample sequenced in a study of T cells in Graves' hyperthyroidism and ophthalmopathy. Amplification yielded TCR beta CDR3 regions, with RNA transcripts as the source. Researchers ran a first-round RT-PCR on the TCR CDR3 using the HTBI primer set. Each CDR3 protein gets one entry after TCRdb re-called the multiplex PCR reads with MiXCR. The sample gives about 840,000 distinct CDR3 sequences, about 38% of which show up once; around 9.3% is in the top ten. The sequenced material came from blood. The receptors derive from a man aged 18 to 35 with Graves' hyperthyroidism.

V usage is TRBV7-8 and J usage is TRBJ1-5; possible D gene TRBD1, 5 bases. Germline CDR1 reads SGHVS; CDR2 reads FQNEAQ. The CDR3 is 19 residues long. The V end was cut by 6 bases, the J end by 5 bases, with 29 bases between. In DNA form, the CDR3 reads TGTGCCAGCAGTTACGCCGTCCGTAGGGGAGAATGGGTGGATCAGCCCCAGCATTTT. Encoded protein: CASSYAVRRGEWVDQPQHF.

Note on this clonotype: A much larger clone lies a single base off, so this may be a read error. The chain has TRBV4-2 and TRBJ1-5, with 11 bases aligning to TRBD1. Per germline, CDR1 LGHNA and CDR2 YNFKEQ. The CDR3 spans 15 residues. This CDR3 is CASSPGQGDNQPRHF. In DNA, the CDR3 is TGTGCCAGCAGCCCGGGACAGGGGGATAATCAGCCCCGGCATTTT.

The gene calls are TRBV28 and TRBJ2-7; a possible D gene is TRBD2 (6 bases). The V end was cut by 7 bases, the J end by 2 bases, with 12 bases between. Germline CDR1 and CDR2: MDHEN and SYDVKM. The CDR3 spans 13 residues. CDR3 sequence: CASKPSATYEQYF. The CDR3 coding sequence is TGTGCCAGCAAGCCTAGCGCTACCTACGAGCAGTACTTC.

The gene calls are TRBV6-1 and TRBJ2-7; D is perhaps TRBD2 (6 bases). V was cut by 8 bases and J by 0 bases, with 14 bases left in between. Germline CDR1 and CDR2: MNHNS and SASEGT. The CDR3 has 14 amino acids. CDR3 loop: CASPRGGSSYEQYF. The CDR3 DNA sequence: TGTGCCAGCCCTCGCGGAGGGAGCTCCTACGAGCAGTACTTC.

Comments on this clonotype: This may be a read error: a much more frequent sequence differs by one nucleotide. This chain uses TRBV20-1 with TRBJ1-2; D perhaps matches TRBD1 (5 bases). CDR1 is DFQATT and CDR2 is SNEGSKA in the germline V gene (reference sequence). The CDR3 covers 12 residues. This CDR3 is CSAGEGRLRYTF. CDR3 DNA sequence: TGCAGTGCTGGAGAGGGGAGGCTTCGCTACACCTTC.

The CDR3 coding sequence is TGTGCCACCAGCAGCACGGGGACGGGCGACAATCAGCCCCTCCACTTT. Its protein is CATSSTGTGDNQPLHF. The chain recombines TRBV15 with TRBJ1-6; D perhaps matches TRBD1 (5 bases). The CDR3 has 16 amino acids. Looked up from germline, CDR1 is LNHNV and CDR2 is YYDKDF (reference sequence). The V end was cut by 3 bases, the J end by 13 bases, with 22 bases between.

Regarding this clonotype: A much larger clone lies one base from this, so it may be a read error. The chain has TRBV7-1 and TRBJ1-5; no firm D call. TRBV7-1 is assigned to the ORF class and has an uncertain function. The V and J ends lost 5 bases and 15 bases respectively, with 11 bases between them. CDR3 size: 10 residues. The CDR3 DNA sequence: TGTGCCAGCAGCGGGCCCCCTAGGCATTTT. As protein: CASSGPPRHF.

This clonotype appeared many times. The V and J genes are TRBV5-1 and TRBJ1-5, with TRBD1 identical over 10 bases. Germline lookup yields CDR1 SGHRS and CDR2 YFSETQ. With V trimmed by 1 base and J by 5 bases, 3 bases remained unmatched. The CDR3 is 15 amino acids. This chain's CDR3 is CASSLYGTGDQPQHF. CDR3 coding DNA: TGCGCCAGCAGCTTGTACGGGACAGGGGATCAGCCCCAGCATTTT. The full variable domain, rest sourced from reference TRBV5-1 and TRBJ1-5, is KAGVTQTPRYLIKTRGQQVTLSCSPISGHRSVSWYQQTPGQGLQFLFEYFSETQRNKGNFPGRFSGRQFSNSRSEMNVSTLELGDSALYLCASSLYGTGDQPQHFGDGTRLSIL.

V gene TRBV11-2 combines with J gene TRBJ1-2; TRBD1 matches 10 bases. This CDR3 region has 16 residues. V trimming: 5 bases; J trimming: 6 bases; junction bases outside the gene matches: 12. Germline CDR1 reads SGHAT; CDR2 reads FQNNGV. CDR3 bases: TGTGCCAGCAGCACTGAACGACAGGGGGCCAACCATGGCTACACCTTC. It yields the protein CASSTERQGANHGYTF. Filled out from reference TRBV11-2 and TRBJ1-2, the complete variable domain reads EAGVAQSPRYKIIEKRQSVAFWCNPISGHATLYWYQQILGQGPKLLIQFQNNGVVDDSQLPKDRFSAERLKGVDSTLKIQPAKLEDSAVYLCASSTERQGANHGYTFGSGTRLTVV.

This clonotype was detected ten times or more. The V gene is TRBV15, the J gene TRBJ1-4, with TRBD1 as a possible D gene (6 bases). Between the trimmed V and J ends, which lost 0 bases and 6 bases, there was a span of 11 bases. There are 15 residues in the CDR3. The germline gives CDR1 LNHNV, CDR2 YYDKDF (reference sequence). This CDR3 reads CATSRDGQTDEKLFF. Written as DNA, the CDR3 is TGTGCCACCAGCAGAGACGGACAGACAGATGAAAAACTGTTTTTT.

The chain couples TRBV6-6 to TRBJ1-1; D remains unclear. Trimming took off 4 bases at V and 11 bases at J, with 17 bases between the two ends. The CDR3 has 13 residues. Germline CDR1 is MNHNY and CDR2 is SVGAGI (reference sequence). CDR3 sequence (DNA): TGTGCCAGCAGTTCAAACCGGGTCGGAGGGGCTTTCTTT. This gives the protein CASSSNRVGGAFF.

With regard to this clonotype: Just one base apart from a much larger clone, this may be a read error. The chain uses TRBV15 and TRBJ2-2, with a tentative D call TRBD1 (6 bases). Germline lookup yields CDR1 LNHNV and CDR2 YYDKDF (reference sequence). Trimming removed 0 bases from V and 5 bases from J, with 10 bases in between. This CDR3 is 15 amino acids long. In DNA, the CDR3 is TGTGCCACCAGCAGAGACAGGGGTGAAACCGGGGAGCTGTTTTTT. Its protein product is CATSRDRGETGELFF. The whole variable domain, remainder taken from reference TRBV15 and TRBJ2-2, is DAMVIQNPRYQVTQFGKPVTLSCSQTLNHNVMYWYQQKSSQAPKLLFHYYDKDFNNEADTPDNFQSRRPNTSFCFLDIRSPGLGDTAMYLCATSRDRGETGELFFGEGSRLTVL.

The J gene is TRBJ1-1, the V gene TRBV5-4; D ambiguous. V was cut by 2 bases and J by 0 bases, with 11 bases left in between. In germline, CDR1 is SGHNT, CDR2 YYREEE (reference sequence). This CDR3 comprises 15 residues. CDR3 loop: CASSFGWAMNTEAFF. CDR3 coding DNA: TGTGCCAGCAGCTTTGGATGGGCAATGAACACTGAAGCTTTCTTT.

This clonotype was detected many times. The chain combines TRBV2 with TRBJ2-7; D is possibly TRBD2 (6 bases). Trimming took 9 bases from V and 6 from J, leaving 9 bases between them. Germline V gives CDR1 SNHLY, CDR2 FYNNEI. The CDR3 runs 10 residues. The CDR3 sequence: CASRDFEQYF. In DNA form, the CDR3 reads TGTGCCAGTAGGGACTTCGAGCAGTACTTC.

This clonotype showed up many times. The chain combines TRBV29-1 with TRBJ1-2; a weak D match, TRBD1 (5 bases). The V end lost 6 bases, the J end lost 8 bases, and 16 bases lay between the germline ends. Looked up from germline, CDR1 is SQVTM and CDR2 is ANQGSEA. CDR3 length equals 12 residues. CDR3 coding DNA: TGCAGCGTCGCCGACAGCGACTCGGGCTACACCTTC. It is translated as CSVADSDSGYTF. Using reference TRBV29-1 and TRBJ1-2 for the parts outside the CDR3, the full variable domain is SAVISQKPSRDICQRGTSLTIQCQVDSQVTMMFWYRQQPGQSLTLIATANQGSEATYESGFVIDKFPISRPNLTFSTLTVSNMSPEDSSIYLCSVADSDSGYTFGSGTRLTVV.

Only one count was recorded for this clonotype. The V gene is TRBV5-4, the J gene TRBJ2-5; no clear D. The CDR3 spans 13 residues. With 5 bases removed from V and 5 bases from J, the gap between germline ends came to 13 bases. CDR1 and CDR2 (germline): SGHNT, YYREEE (reference sequence). The CDR3 region is CASSPPKAETQYF. CDR3 DNA: TGTGCCAGCAGTCCCCCGAAGGCGGAGACCCAGTACTTC.

The CDR3 loop is CSQVQGGHIQAQPQHF. CDR3 DNA sequence: TGCAGCCAGGTACAGGGGGGGCATATACAGGCTCAGCCCCAGCATTTT. The chain combines TRBV29-1 with TRBJ1-5, with 8 bases aligning to TRBD1. The CDR3 totals 16 residues. Germline V gene data show CDR1 as SQVTM and CDR2 as ANQGSEA. Trimming took 8 bases from V and 6 from J; bases not matched to a gene: 18.

The V and J genes are TRBV6-5 and TRBJ1-1; D not certain. Looked up from germline, CDR1 is MNHEY and CDR2 is SVGAGI. V was trimmed by 0 bases and J by 0 bases, leaving 8 bases between them. This CDR3 contains 15 residues. The CDR3 is CASSYSPQLNTEAFF. In nucleotides, the CDR3 is TGTGCCAGCAGTTACTCGCCCCAGTTGAACACTGAAGCTTTCTTT.

Comments on this clonotype: A much larger clone sits a single nucleotide away, making a read error possible. The CDR3 DNA reads TGTGCCAGCAGCTCAAGGCAGTCCCCCAGGGCTTTCTTT. This encodes CASSSRQSPRAFF. The chain is built from TRBV7-9 and TRBJ1-1; D call uncertain. V lost 4 bases and J 11 bases, leaving 17 bases between the germline ends. Germline assignment: CDR1 SEHNR and CDR2 FQNEAQ (reference sequence). The CDR3 consists of 13 residues.

The chain links TRBV29-1 to TRBJ1-1; 10 bases agree with TRBD1. With V trimmed by 8 bases and J by 7 bases, 7 bases remained unmatched. This CDR3 contains 12 residues. Germline V gene data show CDR1 as SQVTM and CDR2 as ANQGSEA. The CDR3 DNA reads TGCAGCAGTTTGGGACAGGGGATTGAAGCTTTCTTT. It specifies CSSLGQGIEAFF.

This clonotype was counted many times. The chain couples TRBV10-2 to TRBJ1-2; TRBD1 might be the D (5 bases). Trimming cost V 5 bases and J 2 bases, with 15 bases left between them. CDR3 length equals 15 residues. Germline assignment: CDR1 WSHSY and CDR2 SAAADI. The CDR3 loop reads CASSPQDGGNYGYTF. CDR3 coding DNA: TGCGCCAGCAGTCCACAGGACGGGGGGAACTATGGCTACACCTTC.

The gene calls are TRBV3-1 and TRBJ2-5; 7 nucleotides agree with TRBD1. V trimming: 0 bases; J trimming: 5 bases; junction bases outside the gene matches: 3. The germline V gene encodes CDR1 LGHDT and CDR2 YNNKEL (reference sequence). The CDR3 spans 14 residues. The CDR3 nucleotides are TGTGCCAGCAGCCAAGAGGACAGGTCGGAGACCCAGTACTTC. Encoded protein: CASSQEDRSETQYF.

This clonotype has just one count. The chain has TRBV6-6 and TRBJ1-5, with 7 bases identical to TRBD1. Looked up from germline, CDR1 is MNHNY and CDR2 is SVGAGI (reference sequence). V lost 6 bases, J lost 0 bases, and 11 bases stayed unmatched. The CDR3 is 17 residues long. The CDR3 coding sequence is TGTGCCAGCAGGATCCGGGACAGTCGTTATAGCAATCAGCCCCAGCATTTT. It specifies CASRIRDSRYSNQPQHF.

This clonotype was detected ten times or more. This chain connects TRBV10-3 to TRBJ1-2; 7 nucleotides match TRBD1. V shed 6 bases and J 0 bases; nucleotides not matched to a gene: 4. This CDR3 contains 14 residues. Germline assignment: CDR1 ENHRY and CDR2 SYGVKD. The CDR3 sequence: CAIRGTAANYGYTF. CDR3 nucleotides: TGTGCCATCAGGGGGACAGCTGCTAACTATGGCTACACCTTC.

The V call is TRBV12-3 or TRBV12-4, the J call TRBJ1-2; D is perhaps TRBD1 (5 bases). This CDR3 region has 14 residues. Between the trimmed V and J ends, which lost 7 bases and 3 bases, there was a span of 15 bases. The CDR3 spells CASTGGASHYGYTF. Written as DNA, the CDR3 is TGTGCCAGCACGGGTGGGGCGTCCCACTATGGCTACACCTTC.

The V call is TRBV6-1, the J call TRBJ2-7; D is ambiguous. The germline CDR1 and CDR2 sequences are MNHNS and SASEGT. CDR3 size: 15 residues. Trimming took 2 bases from V and 7 from J, leaving 18 bases between them. CDR3 sequence (DNA): TGTGCCAGCAGTGAACAGCTTGGCCACACCGGGGAGCAGTACTTC. Its translation: CASSEQLGHTGEQYF.

This clonotype was detected ten times or more. The V call is TRBV7-9, the J call TRBJ2-7; no definite D call. CDR3 length: 12 amino acids. Germline V CDR1 and CDR2: SEHNR, FQNEAQ (reference sequence). V lost 5 bases and J 6 bases, leaving 11 bases between the germline ends. CDR3 region: CASSPGGREQYF. In DNA, the CDR3 is TGTGCCAGCAGCCCGGGTGGTCGCGAGCAGTACTTC.

The chain uses TRBV19 and TRBJ1-6; D unresolved. V shed 5 bases and J shed 8 bases, with 7 bases lying between them. Germline-derived CDR1 and CDR2 are LNHDA and SQIVND (reference sequence). The CDR3 has 12 residues. In DNA form, the CDR3 reads TGTGCCAGTAGTGAGGAATATTCACCCCTCCACTTT. It yields the protein CASSEEYSPLHF.

This clonotype was seen repeatedly, ten times or more. The V call is TRBV10-3, the J call TRBJ1-2, with 8 bases identical to TRBD1. CDR1 is ENHRY and CDR2 is SYGVKD in the germline V gene. Trimming took 0 bases from V and 0 from J; bases not matched to a gene: 3. The CDR3 totals 16 residues. The CDR3, as DNA: TGTGCCATCAGTGAGTCCAGGGGGCTCGCTAACTATGGCTACACCTTC. Translated: CAISESRGLANYGYTF.

This clonotype was observed a handful of times. A junction end diverges from the germline sequence, so it may reflect a read error. As DNA, the CDR3 is TGTGCCAGCAGTTTCGGGGGAAGGTACGAGCAGTACTTC. Its translation is CASSFGGRYEQYF. V and J are TRBV29-1 and TRBJ2-7, with D possibly TRBD2 on 6 matching bases. CDR3 size: 13 residues. CDR1 and CDR2 (germline): SQVTM, ANQGSEA.

Comment on this clonotype: A much bigger clone sits one base away, suggesting this may be a read error. This chain links TRBV20-1 with TRBJ1-1; unclear D gene. V lost 8 bases to trimming and J lost 3 bases, with 10 bases between them. The CDR3 sequence is 11 residues long. The germline V gene encodes CDR1 DFQATT and CDR2 SNEGSKA (reference sequence). The CDR3 nucleotides read TGCAGTCCACTTGGGGACACTGAAGCTTTCTTT. Translation: CSPLGDTEAFF.

This sequence joins TRBV5-4 and TRBJ1-2; 7 positions agree with TRBD1. From germline, CDR1 is SGHNT and CDR2 YYREEE (reference sequence). This CDR3 has 16 residues. Unmatched junction bases numbered 13, after V lost 4 bases and J lost 4 bases. CDR3 bases: TGTGCCAGCAGCCCCCCCCGACAGGGAAACGGCTATGGCTACACCTTC. This translates into CASSPPRQGNGYGYTF.